Presented here are 21 T cell receptor beta chains from one specimen sequenced in a study of T-cell memory formation after mild COVID-19. In TCRdb, the 5' RACE reads were re-called with MiXCR into one record per CDR3 protein. This sample has around 370,000 distinct CDR3 sequences, with 20% to 25% found just once. Sequenced input: PBMCs or a T cell subset sorted from them (not recorded which). These receptors were taken from an adult woman who had mild COVID-19 (a few samples of this study predate the infection). Cell type and time point are not known.

The chain recombines TRBV7-9 with TRBJ2-3; D not resolved. Trimming pared 1 base from V and 2 bases from J, leaving 7 bases between. Germline V gives CDR1 SEHNR, CDR2 FQNEAQ (reference sequence). This CDR3 is built from 14 residues. The CDR3 DNA reads as TGTGCCAGCAGCTTAGGCTGGAACACAGATACGCAGTATTTT. Translation: CASSLGWNTDTQYF.

The rearrangement joins TRBV7-9 to TRBJ2-3; TRBD2 might be the D (5 bases). This CDR3 spans 14 amino acids. CDR1 is SEHNR and CDR2 is FQNEAQ in the germline V gene (reference sequence). V was cut by 2 bases and J by 4 bases, with 10 bases left in between. CDR3 bases: TGTGCCAGCAGCTTATCCCTCGGGGCAGATACGCAGTATTTT. Its protein product is CASSLSLGADTQYF.

This clonotype was seen a handful of times. The rearrangement uses TRBV30 and TRBJ1-2, with 11 bases that match TRBD1. This CDR3 is built from 13 residues. Germline V gene sequence: CDR1 GTSNPN, CDR2 SVGIG (reference sequence). Unmatched junction bases numbered 9, after V lost 8 bases and J lost 7 bases. Here the CDR3 reads CARRTGGEGGYTF. As DNA, the CDR3 is TGTGCCCGCCGGACAGGGGGCGAAGGTGGCTACACCTTC.

The chain uses TRBV7-6 and TRBJ1-5, with 7 bases aligning to TRBD1. The CDR3 sequence is 16 residues long. Germline trimming cut 5 bases from V and 0 bases from J; bases unmatched to any gene: 7. Germline V gives CDR1 SGHVS, CDR2 FNYEAQ. Written as DNA, the CDR3 is TGTGCCAGCAGCCCCTATCAGGGGGATAGCAATCAGCCCCAGCATTTT. It is translated as CASSPYQGDSNQPQHF. The full variable domain, in which reference TRBV7-6 and TRBJ1-5 provide the parts outside the CDR3, is GAGVSQSPRYKVTKRGQDVALRCDPISGHVSLYWYRQALGQGPEFLTYFNYEAQQDKSGLPNDRFSAERPEGSISTLTIQRTEQRDSAMYRCASSPYQGDSNQPQHFGDGTRLSIL.

Only a few counts were recorded for this clonotype. V usage is TRBV12-3 or TRBV12-4 and J usage is TRBJ1-2; TRBD1 aligns across 10 bases. After removal of 5 bases from V and 7 bases from J, the junction contained 7 bases not matched to a gene. CDR3 length: 14 residues. The CDR3 DNA reads TGTGCCAGCAGTGGACAGGGGGACTCGGGTGGCTACACCTTC. This encodes CASSGQGDSGGYTF.

The chain couples TRBV15 to TRBJ1-5; D remains ambiguous. There are 14 residues in the CDR3. Trimming pared 1 base from V and 3 bases from J, leaving 7 bases between. Germline CDR1 reads LNHNV; CDR2 reads YYDKDF (reference sequence). This CDR3 is CATSRGRINQPQHF. The CDR3 DNA sequence: TGTGCCACCAGCAGAGGACGGATCAATCAGCCCCAGCATTTT.

The chain is built from TRBV11-3 and TRBJ1-1; 8 bases match TRBD1. The CDR3 totals 23 residues. V lost 0 bases and J lost 3; bases outside the gene matches: 27. The germline gives CDR1 SGHNT, CDR2 YENEEA. This CDR3 is CASSLDMVSGGRDRTIPDTEAFF. Here the CDR3 DNA reads TGTGCCAGCAGCTTAGATATGGTTTCCGGGGGAAGGGACAGGACCATCCCAGACACTGAAGCTTTCTTT.

This chain uses TRBV5-6 with TRBJ2-2; D might be TRBD1 (5 bases). Germline V gene data show CDR1 as SGHDT and CDR2 as YYEEEE. The CDR3 loop spans 15 amino acids. Trimming removed 1 base from V and 3 bases from J, with 10 bases in between. The CDR3 region has the DNA TGTGCCAGCAGCTTGTTAGGGGTTGACACCGGGGAGCTGTTTTTT. The encoded protein is CASSLLGVDTGELFF.

The sample holds a few counts of this clonotype. This chain joins TRBV7-9 and TRBJ2-1; 11 bases match TRBD2. Germline-derived CDR1 and CDR2 are SEHNR and FQNEAQ (reference sequence). The CDR3 is 15 residues long. The V and J ends lost 4 bases and 9 bases, in that order; junction bases with no gene match: 8. The CDR3 loop reads CASSSPSGRRGEQFF. The CDR3 nucleotides are TGTGCCAGCAGCTCCCCTAGCGGGAGGCGGGGTGAGCAGTTCTTC.

This clonotype turned up a few times. V is TRBV7-2 and J is TRBJ1-1; TRBD1 agrees at 10 bases. Per the germline V gene, CDR1 is SGHTA and CDR2 is FQGNSA. This CDR3 has 16 amino acids. Trimming cost V 8 bases and J 7 bases; bases outside gene matches: 16. CDR3 DNA sequence: TGTGCCAGCCGCCGGGACAGGGGCGACCGGTCGAGTGAAGCTTTCTTT. Amino acids: CASRRDRGDRSSEAFF.

This clonotype was observed a few times. The chain links TRBV7-8 to TRBJ2-7; D is uncertain. Trimming left V 1 base short and J 6 bases short, with 7 bases between. This CDR3 is 12 amino acids long. Germline-derived CDR1 and CDR2 are SGHVS and FQNEAQ. CDR3: CASSLGHGEQYF. The CDR3 DNA is TGTGCCAGCAGCTTAGGTCACGGCGAGCAGTACTTC. Full variable domain (rest looked up from reference TRBV7-8 and TRBJ2-7): GAGVSQSPRYKVAKRGQDVALRCDPISGHVSLFWYQQALGQGPEFLTYFQNEAQLDKSGLPSDRFFAERPEGSVSTLKIQRTQQEDSAVYLCASSLGHGEQYFGPGTRLTVT.

The chain carries TRBV27 and TRBJ1-1, with 7 nucleotides matching TRBD1. The CDR3 has 13 amino acids. Unmatched junction bases numbered 8, after V lost 10 bases and J lost 3 bases. The germline CDR1 and CDR2 sequences are MNHEY and SMNVEV (reference sequence). The CDR3 protein is CATSGQMDTEAFF. The CDR3 bases are TGTGCCACCTCGGGACAGATGGACACTGAAGCTTTCTTT.

The chain employs TRBV11-2 and TRBJ2-5; D is perhaps TRBD1 or TRBD2 (5 bases each). The CDR3 consists of 16 residues. CDR1 SGHAT and CDR2 FQNNGV come from the germline V gene. Between the trimmed V and J ends, which lost 2 bases and 1 base, there was a span of 14 bases. CDR3 protein: CASSLFGASPQETQYF. In DNA form, the CDR3 reads TGTGCCAGCAGCTTATTCGGGGCTAGCCCCCAAGAGACCCAGTACTTC.

This clonotype was detected only a few times. The CDR3 region has the DNA TGTGCCAGCAGTCCCTCGACGTGGGGGGGGGCCTATGGCTACACCTTC. Its protein product is CASSPSTWGGAYGYTF. The chain carries TRBV6-5 and TRBJ1-2; tentatively, D is TRBD1 (6 bases). The CDR3 contains 16 residues. V gave up 5 bases and J gave up 4 bases, with 20 bases separating them. The V gene's germline CDR1 is MNHEY and CDR2 SVGAGI.

This clonotype was found once. This chain uses TRBV29-1 with TRBJ1-3; D might be TRBD1 (5 bases). The CDR3 runs to 15 residues. V lost 7 bases, J lost 4 bases, and 20 bases lay in between. From germline, CDR1 is SQVTM and CDR2 ANQGSEA. The CDR3 loop is CSARDRSVLGNTIYF. The CDR3 DNA reads TGCAGCGCCAGGGACCGCTCCGTACTGGGAAACACCATATATTTT. Using reference TRBV29-1 and TRBJ1-3 for the parts outside the CDR3, the full variable domain is SAVISQKPSRDICQRGTSLTIQCQVDSQVTMMFWYRQQPGQSLTLIATANQGSEATYESGFVIDKFPISRPNLTFSTLTVSNMSPEDSSIYLCSARDRSVLGNTIYFGEGSWLTVV.

This clonotype was observed at least ten times. The chain links TRBV7-6 to TRBJ2-7, with a weak D call TRBD2 (5 bases). The CDR3 spans 15 residues. Germline CDR1 reads SGHVS; CDR2 reads FNYEAQ. With 5 bases removed from V and 2 bases from J, the gap between germline ends came to 16 bases. CDR3 loop: CASSRRGLDAYEQYF. As DNA, the CDR3 is TGTGCCAGCAGCCGCCGTGGACTCGACGCCTACGAGCAGTACTTC.

This clonotype was seen more than once but under ten times. This chain connects TRBV5-1 to TRBJ2-6; no firm D call. The CDR3 runs to 15 residues. V was pared by 4 bases and J by 2 bases, with 10 bases between. Germline CDR1 reads SGHRS; CDR2 reads YFSETQ. The CDR3 spells CASSMSGTGANVLTF. CDR3 bases: TGCGCCAGCAGCATGTCTGGGACTGGGGCCAACGTCCTGACTTTC.

The CDR3 loop is CASSPTGGQDGYTF. In DNA form, the CDR3 reads TGTGCCAGCAGTCCGACAGGGGGGCAAGATGGCTACACCTTC. J is TRBJ1-2 and V is TRBV12-3 or TRBV12-4, with 9 nucleotides matching TRBD1. There are 14 residues in the CDR3. V dropped 5 bases and J dropped 6; count of bases not matched to a gene: 7.

V usage is TRBV19 and J usage is TRBJ1-5; D not certain. Trimming shortened V by 4 bases and J by 10 bases, and 20 bases separated the two germline ends. CDR3 length: 15 amino acids. CDR1 is LNHDA and CDR2 is SQIVND in the germline V gene (reference sequence). This CDR3 reads CASSTDGVGGTPQHF. CDR3 sequence (DNA): TGTGCCAGTAGTACCGACGGGGTGGGTGGTACCCCCCAGCATTTT.

The rearrangement uses TRBV5-6 and TRBJ1-5; D is uncertain. The V gene's germline CDR1 is SGHDT and CDR2 YYEEEE. V lost 0 bases, J lost 7 bases, and 11 bases lay in between. The CDR3 sequence is 14 residues long. The CDR3 is CASSLGRYGQPQHF. The CDR3 region has the DNA TGTGCCAGCAGCTTGGGAAGGTACGGGCAGCCCCAGCATTTT. Filled out from reference TRBV5-6 and TRBJ1-5, the complete variable domain reads DAGVTQSPTHLIKTRGQQVTLRCSPKSGHDTVSWYQQALGQGPQFIFQYYEEEERQRGNFPDRFSGHQFPNYSSELNVNALLLGDSALYLCASSLGRYGQPQHFGDGTRLSIL.

This rearrangement joins TRBV10-2 to TRBJ2-3; D might be TRBD1 or TRBD2, each matching 6 bases. The germline gives CDR1 WSHSY, CDR2 SAAADI. Trimming pared 3 bases from V and 1 base from J, leaving 11 bases between. CDR3 length equals 15 residues. The CDR3, as DNA: TGCGCCAGCAGTGACGCGAGGGGGGGCACAGATACGCAGTATTTT. Its translation: CASSDARGGTDTQYF.